The clone carrying this T cell receptor (beta chain) was seen at least ten times. The antigen remains unidentified. The data were obtained in a study of CD8 T cells in ankylosing spondylitis. Study observations and caveats: Before this, some motif variants had been reported in reactive arthritis synovial fluid and blood. What appeared characteristic of ankylosing spondylitis blood was a TCR beta motif of eight or nine highly homologous variants.

The germline V gene encodes CDR1 SQVTM and CDR2 ANQGSEA. The CDR3 is 17 residues long. After removal of 1 base from V and 4 bases from J, the junction contained 8 bases not matched to a gene. Using its own MiXCR run on the 5' RACE reads, TCRdb lists one record per CDR3 protein. The sample includes 250,000 or so distinct CDR3 sequences, approximately 11% of them seen just once. What was sequenced was blood, either unsorted or a sorted T cell fraction (not recorded which). The TCR originated in a male donor with ankylosing spondylitis or in good health (not recorded which). This rearrangement joins TRBV29-1 to TRBJ2-1; 12 bases align to TRBD2. The CDR3 sequence is CSVEGNLGTSGYNEQFF. The CDR3 DNA is TGCAGCGTTGAAGGGAATCTCGGGACTAGCGGGTACAATGAGCAGTTCTTC.